This T cell receptor beta chain originates from a study of T cell changes during pregnancy in multiple sclerosis. Germline trimming cut 3 bases from V and 1 base from J; bases unmatched to any gene: 5. The CDR3 covers 17 residues. Germline values: CDR1 KGHSH, CDR2 LQKENI. Profiled with immunoSEQ multiplex PCR; TCRdb holds only in-frame clones, not every one. The repertoire has about 45,000 clones, around 93% of them found once; the top ten carry 0.45% to 0.55%. The sequence came from a female donor with multiple sclerosis, enrolled in a pregnancy study. Sequencing used CD4+ T cells from peripheral blood mononuclear cells, obtained in the third trimester of pregnancy. This chain connects TRBV18 to TRBJ2-3; TRBD2 matches 12 bases. The CDR3 DNA reads as TGTGCCAGCTCACCGACTAGCGGGAGCCATGGCACAGATACGCAGTATTTT. Translating it yields CASSPTSGSHGTDTQYF.